This entry lists 15 T cell receptor beta chains sequenced from one sample in a study of T cells in Graves' hyperthyroidism and ophthalmopathy. Using RNA transcripts as the source, TCR beta CDR3 regions were amplified. Primed by the HTBI set, a first-round RT-PCR was run on the TCR CDR3. Using its own MiXCR run on the multiplex PCR reads, TCRdb lists one record per CDR3 protein. The sample shows approximately 380,000 distinct CDR3 sequences, around a sixth of them seen only once. The sequenced material came from blood. These receptors were obtained from a man between 18 and 35 years old with Graves' ophthalmopathy.

The J gene is TRBJ2-3, the V gene TRBV24-1; possibly TRBD2 for D (5 bases). Germline CDR1 and CDR2: KGHDR and SFDVKD. The CDR3 loop spans 14 amino acids. V was pared by 5 bases and J by 4 bases, with 12 bases between. The CDR3 protein is CATSVGSGSDTQYF. In nucleotides, the CDR3 is TGTGCCACCAGTGTGGGTTCGGGATCAGATACGCAGTATTTT.

The V and J genes are TRBV18 and TRBJ2-7; D gene ambiguous. V dropped 2 bases and J dropped 3 bases, with 8 bases sitting between them. This CDR3 has 13 amino acids. In germline, CDR1 is KGHSH, CDR2 LQKENI. This CDR3 is CASSPKSFYEQYF. The CDR3 DNA reads as TGTGCCAGCTCACCAAAGTCCTTCTACGAGCAGTACTTC.

This clonotype was counted many times. V and J are TRBV4-1 and TRBJ1-2, with D maybe TRBD1 (6 bases). Germline assignment: CDR1 MGHRA and CDR2 YSYEKL. Trimming pared 2 bases from V and 8 bases from J, leaving 12 bases between. The CDR3 has 13 amino acids. The DNA of the CDR3 is TGCGCCAGCAGCCAATACAGGGTTTCGGGCTACACCTTC. Translating gives CASSQYRVSGYTF.

In this sample, this clonotype turned up many times. The chain employs TRBV12-3 or TRBV12-4 and TRBJ1-2; D ambiguous. Trimming shortened V by 5 bases and J by 3 bases, and 10 bases separated the two germline ends. The CDR3 loop spans 13 amino acids. Here the CDR3 DNA reads TGTGCCAGCAGTCGGACCGTTGACTATGGCTACACCTTC. Encoded protein: CASSRTVDYGYTF.

This clonotype was found a few times. The V call is TRBV10-3, the J call TRBJ2-7, with D perhaps matching TRBD1 (5 bases). CDR1 is ENHRY, CDR2 SYGVKD, per germline. The CDR3 totals 12 residues. V shed 6 bases and J shed 5 bases, with 11 bases lying between them. The CDR3 sequence is CAISRAWDEQYF. CDR3 nucleotides: TGTGCCATCAGCAGGGCCTGGGACGAGCAGTACTTC.

About this clonotype: The missing conserved phenylalanine or tryptophan at the end of this CDR3 makes a read error likely. The gene calls are TRBV29-1 and TRBJ2-3; TRBD1 matches 12 bases. CDR1 SQVTM and CDR2 ANQGSEA come from the germline V gene. The CDR3 runs 16 residues. With V trimmed by 4 bases and J by 5 bases, 10 bases remained unmatched. The CDR3 spells CSVVPGTGGVVDTQYL. The CDR3 DNA reads TGCAGCGTTGTCCCCGGGACAGGGGGCGTTGTAGATACGCAGTATCTT.

This clonotype was counted many times. The J gene is TRBJ2-2, the V gene TRBV7-8, with 10 bases aligning to TRBD2. Germline V gene sequence: CDR1 SGHVS, CDR2 FQNEAQ. Unmatched junction bases numbered 10, after V lost 1 base and J lost 5 bases. CDR3 size: 18 residues. For the CDR3, the DNA is TGTGCCAGCAGCTTAGGGGGGAGTAGCGGGGGGATGACCGGGGAGCTGTTTTTT. Translating it yields CASSLGGSSGGMTGELFF.

This clonotype has just one count. V gene TRBV28 combines with J gene TRBJ1-5; 7 bases fit TRBD1. CDR1 and CDR2 (germline): MDHEN, SYDVKM. Trimming cost V 10 bases and J 7 bases; bases outside gene matches: 10. The CDR3 runs to 13 residues. The CDR3 DNA follows: TGTGCCATCAAGGGAGGGGGCGGGCAGCCCCAGCATTTT. Translated, it gives CAIKGGGGQPQHF.

In its sample, this clonotype was seen many times. The chain links TRBV12-3 or TRBV12-4 to TRBJ2-5; 7 bases are shared with TRBD1. Unmatched junction bases numbered 8, after V lost 5 bases and J lost 5 bases. The CDR3 length is 14 residues. Here the CDR3 reads CASSTYTGAETQYF. CDR3 DNA sequence: TGTGCCAGCAGTACATACACAGGGGCGGAGACCCAGTACTTC.

This clonotype has at least ten counts. V usage is TRBV5-1 and J usage is TRBJ1-1, with D perhaps TRBD1 (5 bases). The V end lost 0 bases, the J end lost 4 bases, and 13 bases lay between the germline ends. The CDR3 has 15 amino acids. In germline, CDR1 is SGHRS, CDR2 YFSETQ. The CDR3 loop reads CASSLARVSSTEAFF. The DNA of the CDR3 is TGCGCCAGCAGCTTGGCCAGGGTCTCTTCCACTGAAGCTTTCTTT.

The chain has TRBV12-3 or TRBV12-4 and TRBJ1-5; no definite D call. V was cut by 1 base and J by 15 bases, with 13 bases left in between. The CDR3 consists of 12 residues. As DNA, the CDR3 is TGTGCCAGCAGTTTAGGCGACACTAGGATGCATTTT. Amino acid sequence: CASSLGDTRMHF.

This clonotype has a count of ten or more. This chain uses TRBV7-9 with TRBJ1-1; D might be TRBD1 (5 bases). The CDR3 is made up of 16 amino acids. Trimming removed 6 bases at V and 0 bases at J, with 17 bases between. Germline loops: CDR1 SEHNR, CDR2 FQNEAQ (reference sequence). CDR3 region: CASSLRGRGMNTEAFF. CDR3 coding DNA: TGTGCCAGCAGTTTAAGGGGAAGGGGTATGAACACTGAAGCTTTCTTT.

This clonotype appeared many times. The chain uses TRBV5-1 and TRBJ1-4; D possibly corresponds to TRBD1 (5 bases). The germline V gene has CDR1 SGHRS and CDR2 YFSETQ. The length of the CDR3 is 13 residues. The ends were cut back, 5 bases at V and 6 bases at J, with 11 bases in the middle. DNA for the CDR3: TGCGCCAGCAGTGGGGGAGGGGATGAAAAACTGTTTTTT. Protein product: CASSGGGDEKLFF.

V is TRBV27 and J is TRBJ1-4; TRBD1 matches at 8 bases. The V gene's germline CDR1 is MNHEY and CDR2 SMNVEV (reference sequence). The CDR3 totals 15 residues. Trimming at V came to 3 bases and at J to 7 bases, leaving 7 bases not matched to a gene. CDR3 region: CASSFGQGAGEKLFF. The CDR3 DNA reads TGTGCCAGCAGTTTTGGGCAGGGGGCTGGTGAAAAACTGTTTTTT.

This clonotype was detected ten times or more. The gene calls are TRBV29-1 and TRBJ1-2; D possibly corresponds to TRBD1 (5 bases). Germline lookup yields CDR1 SQVTM and CDR2 ANQGSEA. The CDR3 loop spans 13 amino acids. V gave up 5 bases and J gave up 1 base, with 11 bases separating them. Here the CDR3 DNA reads TGCAGCGTTACGAGGGACCGTAACTATGGCTACACCTTC. Amino acid sequence: CSVTRDRNYGYTF.